This is a list of T cell receptor beta chains from one sample in a study of blood T cell repertoires in COVID-19. Clones were sequenced by immunoSEQ multiplex PCR, and TCRdb holds only the in-frame ones, with some missing. The repertoire holds around 180,000 clones, with 85% to 90% as singletons. Sequenced: PBMCs or T cells enriched from blood (not recorded which). The receptors were sampled from a woman between 40 and 55 years old with acute COVID-19. Each CDR3 is given with its conserved first and last residue. Each record gives: V gene, clone size, J gene, CDR3 length, D gene, CDR3 DNA, CDR3 protein. The D gene is left open where the match is weak. Not every row has a clone size; where given, it reads once, few, many or a size class.

TRBV28,.,TRBJ1-4,14,.,TGTGCCAGCAGTCCCGACAGCCTAAATGAAAAACTGTTTTTT,CASSPDSLNEKLFF
TRBV11-2,.,TRBJ2-7,16,TRBD2,TGTGCCAGCAGCCCAAGATTAGCGGGGGGGCTCGACGAGCAGTACTTC,CASSPRLAGGLDEQYF
TRBV6-5,.,TRBJ2-7,14,TRBD2,TGTGCCAGCAACCTTCTAGCGGAGGCCTACGAGCAGTACTTC,CASNLLAEAYEQYF
TRBV14,.,TRBJ2-3,17,.,TGTGCCAGCAGCCAAGAGGTGAGGACTACCGCCACAGATACGCAGTATTTT,CASSQEVRTTATDTQYF
TRBV4-1,.,TRBJ2-3,15,.,TGCGCCAGCCAATTACGCGGCGGGAGCACAGATACGCAGTATTTT,CASQLRGGSTDTQYF
TRBV11-2,.,TRBJ2-7,16,TRBD1,TGTGCCAGCAGCCTCACCCGGGACAGGGGTTGGCACGAGCAGTACTTC,CASSLTRDRGWHEQYF
TRBV5-8,once,TRBJ2-7,16,TRBD2,TGTGCCAGCAGCTTGGGGCGGGGGATCAGCTCCTACGAGCAGTACTTC,CASSLGRGISSYEQYF
TRBV27,.,TRBJ2-7,14,TRBD2,TGTGCCAGCAGTTACGGCCGGGAGGGTTACGAGCAGTACTTC,CASSYGREGYEQYF
TRBV30,once,TRBJ2-1,16,.,TGTGCCTGGAGGGGGCCGGCGCGGAACGGCTACAATGAGCAGTTCTTC,CAWRGPARNGYNEQFF
TRBV7-6,.,TRBJ2-7,15,.,TGTGCCAGCAGCCCGGGTGCGGGGGCCACCTACGAGCAGTACTTC,CASSPGAGATYEQYF
TRBV4-2,.,TRBJ2-3,15,.,TGTGCCAGCAGCCAAGTCCCCGACTCCACAGATACGCAGTATTTT,CASSQVPDSTDTQYF
TRBV19,.,TRBJ1-5,15,.,TGTGCCAGTAGTAAAATCAGGAATAGCAATCAGCCCCAGCATTTT,CASSKIRNSNQPQHF
TRBV25-1,.,TRBJ2-1,17,TRBD2,TGTGCCAGCAGTGAAACGCGGACTAGTGGATCCTACAATGAGCAGTTCTTC,CASSETRTSGSYNEQFF
TRBV10-3,.,TRBJ1-1,15,TRBD1,TGTGCCATCAGTGTATCACAGGGGTTGAACACTGAAGCTTTCTTT,CAISVSQGLNTEAFF
TRBV19,few,TRBJ2-7,15,.,TGTGCCAGTAGTATTTCGGGGGGCCTTCCGAAAGAGCAGTACTTC,CASSISGGLPKEQYF
TRBV2,once,TRBJ1-2,12,.,TGTGCCGGTCACGGGACACGCCTTGGCTACACCTTC,CAGHGTRLGYTF
TRBV5-1,.,TRBJ1-2,15,.,TGCGCCAGCAGCTTGGGGAATGGCAGGGCGCATGGCTACACCTTC,CASSLGNGRAHGYTF
TRBV2,once,TRBJ2-3,16,TRBD2,TGTGCCAGCAGCCCCGGACTAGCGGGGGCCTGGGGTACGCAGTATTTT,CASSPGLAGAWGTQYF
TRBV7-2,.,TRBJ1-1,14,.,TGTGCCAGCAGAAGAGGAGGGACTTTCACTGAAGCTTTCTTT,CASRRGGTFTEAFF
TRBV6-2/TRBV6-3,.,TRBJ2-7,18,TRBD1,TGTGCCAGCAGTTACTCGATTGAATTTCGGACAGGGCGGTACGAGCAGTACTTC,CASSYSIEFRTGRYEQYF
TRBV5-4,.,TRBJ1-5,14,.,TGTGCCAGCAGCGCTGACAGGTTCAATCAGCCCCAGCATTTT,CASSADRFNQPQHF
TRBV20-1,once,TRBJ2-1,10,.,TGCAGTGCTAGCCTCCGTGAGCAGTTCTTC,CSASLREQFF
TRBV19,once,TRBJ1-6,17,TRBD1,TGTGCCAGTAGTACGTCGGGACAGGGGATCGGGCTTTCACCCCTCCACTTT,CASSTSGQGIGLSPLHF
TRBV6-5,.,TRBJ2-3,14,TRBD1,TGTGCCAGCAGACAGGGGGCGGCAACAGATACGCAGTATTTT,CASRQGAATDTQYF
TRBV5-1,.,TRBJ2-2,18,TRBD2,TGCGCCAGCAGCTTGGGACTAGCGGGGGCCGCGAACACCGGGGAGCTGTTTTTT,CASSLGLAGAANTGELFF
TRBV5-4,.,TRBJ1-4,15,.,TGTGCCAGCAGCTTCGAGAGGGGGAATAATGAAAAACTGTTTTTT,CASSFERGNNEKLFF